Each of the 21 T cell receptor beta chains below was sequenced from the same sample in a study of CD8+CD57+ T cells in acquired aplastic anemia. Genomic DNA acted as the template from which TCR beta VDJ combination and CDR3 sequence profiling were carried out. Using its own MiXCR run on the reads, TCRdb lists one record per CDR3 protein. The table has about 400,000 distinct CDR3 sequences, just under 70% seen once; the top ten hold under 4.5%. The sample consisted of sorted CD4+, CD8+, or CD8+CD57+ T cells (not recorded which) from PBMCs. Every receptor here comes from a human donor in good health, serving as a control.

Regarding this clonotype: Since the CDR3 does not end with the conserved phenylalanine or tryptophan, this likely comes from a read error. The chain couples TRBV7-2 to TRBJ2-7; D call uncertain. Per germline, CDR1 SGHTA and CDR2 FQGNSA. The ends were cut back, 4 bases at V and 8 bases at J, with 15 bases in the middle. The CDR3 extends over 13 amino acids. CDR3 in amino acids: CASSSAGSYKQYL. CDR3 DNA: TGTGCCAGCAGCTCAGCCGGAAGTTACAAGCAGTACCTC.

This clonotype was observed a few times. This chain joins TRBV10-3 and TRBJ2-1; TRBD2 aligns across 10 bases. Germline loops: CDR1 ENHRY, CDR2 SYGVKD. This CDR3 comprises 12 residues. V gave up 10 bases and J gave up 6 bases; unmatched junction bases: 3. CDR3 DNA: TGTGCCACGCGGACTAGCGGCAATGAGCAGTTCTTC. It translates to CATRTSGNEQFF.

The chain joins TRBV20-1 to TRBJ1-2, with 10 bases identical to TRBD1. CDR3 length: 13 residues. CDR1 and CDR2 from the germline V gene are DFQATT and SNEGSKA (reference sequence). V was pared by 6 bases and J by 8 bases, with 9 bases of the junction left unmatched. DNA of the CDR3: TGCAGTGCCCTACGACAGGGGGCGGGGGGCTACACCTTC. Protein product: CSALRQGAGGYTF.

The CDR3 DNA sequence: TGTGCCAGCAGCTTAGGGGCGGATCAAGAGACCCAGTACTTC. This gives the protein CASSLGADQETQYF. This chain connects TRBV7-6 to TRBJ2-5, with D unclear. Germline V gives CDR1 SGHVS, CDR2 FNYEAQ. The CDR3 is 14 residues long. Deletions cut 1 base from V and 2 bases from J, with 8 bases between.

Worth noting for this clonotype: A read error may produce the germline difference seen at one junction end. This chain's CDR3 is CASSYGQGYSEQYF. The CDR3 DNA is TGTGCCAGCTCTTACGGCCAGGGGTACTCCGAGCAGTACTTC. The chain joins TRBV10-2 to TRBJ2-7, with D perhaps TRBD1 (6 bases). Germline CDR1 WSHSY, CDR2 SAAADI. The CDR3 runs 14 residues.

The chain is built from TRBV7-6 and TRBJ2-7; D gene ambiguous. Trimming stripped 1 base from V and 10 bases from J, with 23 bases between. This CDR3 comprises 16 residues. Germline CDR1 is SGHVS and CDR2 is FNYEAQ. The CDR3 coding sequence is TGTGCCAGCAGCTTAGGCCAAAACACTGAAGCTTTCTTTCAGTACTTC. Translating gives CASSLGQNTEAFFQYF.

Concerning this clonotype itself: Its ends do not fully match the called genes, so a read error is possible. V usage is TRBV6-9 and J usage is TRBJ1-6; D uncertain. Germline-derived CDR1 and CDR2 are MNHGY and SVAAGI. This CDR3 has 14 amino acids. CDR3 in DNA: TGTGCCAGCAGTTACCTAGACAATGGCTCACCCCTCCGCTTT. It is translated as CASSYLDNGSPLRF.

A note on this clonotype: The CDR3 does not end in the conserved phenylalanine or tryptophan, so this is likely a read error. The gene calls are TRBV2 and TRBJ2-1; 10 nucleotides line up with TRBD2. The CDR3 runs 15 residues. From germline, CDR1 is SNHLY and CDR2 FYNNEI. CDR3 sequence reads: CASTILSGGFNGQFL. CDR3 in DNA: TGTGCCAGCACTATCCTTAGCGGGGGGTTCAATGGGCAGTTCCTC.

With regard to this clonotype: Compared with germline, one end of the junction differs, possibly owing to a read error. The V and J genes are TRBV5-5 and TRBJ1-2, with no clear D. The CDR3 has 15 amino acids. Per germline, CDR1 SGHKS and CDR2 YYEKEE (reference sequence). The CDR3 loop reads CANSLRPDYNYGYTF. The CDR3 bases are TGTGCCAACAGCTTGCGCCCGGATTATAACTATGGCTACACCTTC.

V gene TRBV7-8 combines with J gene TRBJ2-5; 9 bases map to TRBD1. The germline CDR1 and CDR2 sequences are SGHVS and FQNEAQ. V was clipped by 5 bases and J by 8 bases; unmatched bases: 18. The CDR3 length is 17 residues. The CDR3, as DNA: TGTGCCAGCAGCGGGACAGGGAACTATGGCTACACCTTCACCCAGTACTTC. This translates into CASSGTGNYGYTFTQYF.

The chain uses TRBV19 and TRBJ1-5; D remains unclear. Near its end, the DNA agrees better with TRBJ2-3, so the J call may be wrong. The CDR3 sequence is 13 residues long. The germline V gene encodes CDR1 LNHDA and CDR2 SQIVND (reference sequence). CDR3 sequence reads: CASSPGCQDTQYF. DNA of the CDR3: TGTGCCAGCAGCCCCGGCTGTCAAGATACGCAGTATTTT.

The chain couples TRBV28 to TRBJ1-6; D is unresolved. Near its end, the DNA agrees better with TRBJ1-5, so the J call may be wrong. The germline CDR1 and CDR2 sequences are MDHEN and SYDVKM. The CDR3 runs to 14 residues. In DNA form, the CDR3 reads TGTGCCAGCAGCCTACAAGGGATAGGGCAGCCCCAGCATTTT. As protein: CASSLQGIGQPQHF.

The CDR3 loop reads CSAPTGQGYYGYTF. The DNA for the CDR3 is TGCAGTGCGCCGACGGGACAGGGTTACTATGGCTACACCTTC. The rearrangement uses TRBV20-1 and TRBJ1-2; 9 nucleotides agree with TRBD1. CDR1 is DFQATT and CDR2 is SNEGSKA in the germline V gene (reference sequence). The CDR3 has 14 residues. J gave up 3 bases and V 6 bases, and 8 bases lay outside the gene matches.

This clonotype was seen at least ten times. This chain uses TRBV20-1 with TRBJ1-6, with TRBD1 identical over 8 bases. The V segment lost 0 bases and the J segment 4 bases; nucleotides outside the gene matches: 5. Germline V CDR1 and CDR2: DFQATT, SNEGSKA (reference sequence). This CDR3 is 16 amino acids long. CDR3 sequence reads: CSARDPGQVYNSPLHF. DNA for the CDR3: TGCAGTGCTAGAGACCCGGGACAGGTGTATAATTCACCCCTCCACTTT.

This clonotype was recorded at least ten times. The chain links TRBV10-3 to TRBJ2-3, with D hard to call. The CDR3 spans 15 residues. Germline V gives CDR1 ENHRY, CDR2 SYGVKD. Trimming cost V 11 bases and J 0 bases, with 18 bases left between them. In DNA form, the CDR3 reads TGTGCCGCCATGGCCCCCGATACTAGCACAGATACGCAGTATTTT. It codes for CAAMAPDTSTDTQYF.

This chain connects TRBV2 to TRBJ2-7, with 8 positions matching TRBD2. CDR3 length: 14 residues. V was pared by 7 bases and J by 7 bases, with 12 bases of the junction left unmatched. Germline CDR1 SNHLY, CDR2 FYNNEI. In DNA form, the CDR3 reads TGTGCCAGCACTATCGGGGGGGGGGCGGGGGAGCAGTACTTC. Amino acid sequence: CASTIGGGAGEQYF.

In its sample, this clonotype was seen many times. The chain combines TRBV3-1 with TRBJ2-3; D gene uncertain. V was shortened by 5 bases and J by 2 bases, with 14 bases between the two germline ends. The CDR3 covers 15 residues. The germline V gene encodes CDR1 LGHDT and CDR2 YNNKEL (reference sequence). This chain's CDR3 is CASSSRTEFTDTQYF. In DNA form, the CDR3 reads TGTGCCAGCAGCTCCCGGACGGAATTCACAGATACGCAGTATTTT.

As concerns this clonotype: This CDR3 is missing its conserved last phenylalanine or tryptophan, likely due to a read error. DNA for the CDR3: TGTGCCAGCAGAAGCGGGGGGGCCGTGCAGTACTAC. Its protein product is CASRSGGAVQYY. This chain uses TRBV7-3 with TRBJ2-7; 10 positions match TRBD2. V lost 6 bases and J lost 9; bases outside the gene matches: 5. The CDR3 totals 12 residues. Germline loops: CDR1 SGHTA, CDR2 FQGTGA.

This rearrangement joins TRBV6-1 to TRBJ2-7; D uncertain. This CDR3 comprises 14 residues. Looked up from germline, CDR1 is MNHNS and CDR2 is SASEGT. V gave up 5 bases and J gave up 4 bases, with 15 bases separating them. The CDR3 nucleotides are TGTGCCAGCAGTAGAGATCTCGGGTCGTACGAGCAGTACTTC. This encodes CASSRDLGSYEQYF.

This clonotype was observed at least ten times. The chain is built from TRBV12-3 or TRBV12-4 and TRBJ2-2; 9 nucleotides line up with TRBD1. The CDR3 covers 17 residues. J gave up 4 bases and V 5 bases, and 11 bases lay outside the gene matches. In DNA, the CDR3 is TGTGCCAGCAGTCCAGGGACAGGGAGGGTTCCCACCGGGGAGCTGTTTTTT. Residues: CASSPGTGRVPTGELFF.

Here the CDR3 reads CASSAMGAADTDTQYF. As DNA, the CDR3 is TGTGCCAGCAGCGCAATGGGTGCAGCCGACACTGATACGCAGTATTTT. The rearrangement uses TRBV9 and TRBJ2-3; D is undetermined. V lost 3 bases and J lost 6, with 20 bases in between. The CDR3 has 16 residues. Germline V gives CDR1 SGDLS, CDR2 YYNGEE.